The 9 T cell receptor beta chains given below trace back to one sample, sequenced in a study of T cell changes during pregnancy in multiple sclerosis. Libraries were prepared by immunoSEQ multiplex PCR; TCRdb keeps only in-frame clonotypes and omits some of them. The repertoire holds under 80,000 clones, with 75% to 95% as singletons. This specimen consisted of CD4+ T cells from peripheral blood mononuclear cells, obtained in the second trimester of pregnancy. The receptors originated from a female donor with multiple sclerosis, enrolled in a pregnancy study.

This chain joins TRBV4-1 and TRBJ1-1; TRBD1 aligns across 9 bases. The CDR3 covers 15 residues. CDR1 is MGHRA and CDR2 is YSYEKL in the germline V gene. Trimming removed 4 bases from V and 4 bases from J; junction bases left unmatched: 7. CDR3 coding DNA: TGCGCCAGCAGCCCCGGGACAGGGAGGTTCACTGAAGCTTTCTTT. Translating it yields CASSPGTGRFTEAFF.

This chain joins TRBV28 and TRBJ2-7; TRBD1 is a possible D gene (7 bases). Germline CDR1 MDHEN, CDR2 SYDVKM. The CDR3 consists of 14 residues. Trimming removed 2 bases at V and 6 bases at J, with 14 bases between. The CDR3 DNA sequence: TGTGCCAGCAGTTTAGGGGGGACAGAGGGCGAGCAGTACTTC. Translating it yields CASSLGGTEGEQYF.

This chain uses TRBV28 with TRBJ1-5; D gene unclear. Trimming took off 10 bases at V and 2 bases at J, with 15 bases between the two ends. The V gene's germline CDR1 is MDHEN and CDR2 SYDVKM. CDR3 size: 14 residues. CDR3 DNA sequence: TGTGCCACCCTACTCTCCATGGGCAATCAGCCCCAGCATTTT. It encodes CATLLSMGNQPQHF. Together with reference TRBV28 and TRBJ1-5, the CDR3 gives the full variable domain: DVKVTQSSRYLVKRTGEKVFLECVQDMDHENMFWYRQDPGLGLRLIYFSYDVKMKEKGDIPEGYSVSREKKERFSLILESASTNQTSMYLCATLLSMGNQPQHFGDGTRLSIL.

The chain couples TRBV11-2 to TRBJ2-2, with D possibly being TRBD1 (5 bases). Germline CDR1 and CDR2: SGHAT and FQNNGV. Trimming took 2 bases from V and 2 from J, leaving 12 bases between them. This CDR3 comprises 16 residues. The CDR3 nucleotides are TGTGCCAGCAGCTTATCGATACAGGCTAACACCGGGGAGCTGTTTTTT. It translates to CASSLSIQANTGELFF.

This chain joins TRBV15 and TRBJ2-7; D is possibly TRBD1 (6 bases). CDR3 length: 17 residues. The germline V gene encodes CDR1 LNHNV and CDR2 YYDKDF (reference sequence). V was cut by 1 base and J by 2 bases, with 18 bases left in between. The CDR3 loop reads CATSRGKTGNSPYEQYF. The CDR3 bases are TGTGCCACCAGCAGAGGGAAAACAGGGAACTCCCCCTACGAGCAGTACTTC.

This chain joins TRBV29-1 and TRBJ2-2, with D maybe TRBD2 (6 bases). The CDR3 consists of 12 residues. CDR1 is SQVTM, CDR2 ANQGSEA, per germline. V lost 4 bases and J 7 bases, leaving 10 bases between the germline ends. The CDR3 DNA reads TGCAGCGTTGGGGGGGTCGGCGGGGAGCTGTTTTTT. It translates to CSVGGVGGELFF.

V usage is TRBV2 and J usage is TRBJ1-1; weak D call: TRBD1 (6 bases). The CDR3 runs to 12 residues. Per the germline V gene, CDR1 is SNHLY and CDR2 is FYNNEI. The V end lost 10 bases, the J end lost 3 bases, and 12 bases lay between the germline ends. The CDR3 nucleotides are TGTGCCAACAAGGGGGATCACACTGAAGCTTTCTTT. Protein sequence: CANKGDHTEAFF. The variable domain in full, completed from reference TRBV2 and TRBJ1-1, reads EPEVTQTPSHQVTQMGQEVILRCVPISNHLYFYWYRQILGQKVEFLVSFYNNEISEKSEIFDDQFSVERPDGSNFTLKIRSTKLEDSAMYFCANKGDHTEAFFGQGTRLTVV.

This chain links TRBV5-6 with TRBJ1-4; D remains unclear. CDR1 and CDR2 from the germline V gene are SGHDT and YYEEEE. V gave up 2 bases and J gave up 0 bases, with 5 bases separating them. The CDR3 has 14 amino acids. In DNA form, the CDR3 reads TGTGCCAGCAGCTTCGGGACAACTAATGAAAAACTGTTTTTT. Translation gives CASSFGTTNEKLFF.

V and J are TRBV19 and TRBJ2-7, with a weak D call TRBD1 (5 bases). The V end was cut by 6 bases, the J end by 4 bases, with 16 bases between. CDR1 and CDR2 from the germline V gene are LNHDA and SQIVND (reference sequence). The CDR3 has 14 amino acids. The CDR3 DNA follows: TGTGCCAGTAGGAGCTTAGGGGTACCGTACGAGCAGTACTTC. This encodes CASRSLGVPYEQYF.